A single sample is the source of the 7 T cell receptor beta chains below, sequenced in a study of T cell repertoires in cytomegalovirus infection. These receptors are not linked to any known antigen. TCRdb passed the reads through MiXCR, listing each CDR3 protein once. The sample includes about 830,000 distinct CDR3 sequences, approximately 32% of them seen just once. The starting material was cultured CD8+ T cells from PBMCs, obtained from culture after CMV antigen stimulation. The receptors come from a human donor in good health (CMV status not recorded). Some clones in this sample may be carry-over from other donors' samples.

CDR3 amino acids: CASSWGFEQFF. CDR3 DNA sequence: TGTGCCAGCAGTTGGGGATTTGAGCAGTTCTTC. The chain links TRBV6-8 to TRBJ2-1; no clear D. The CDR3 has 11 residues. The germline gives CDR1 MNHGY, CDR2 SAAAGT. Trimming removed 4 bases from V and 9 bases from J, with 7 bases in between.

This clonotype was detected many times. The chain joins TRBV7-6 to TRBJ2-5, with TRBD1 matching 8 bases. The V gene's germline CDR1 is SGHVS and CDR2 FNYEAQ. Trimming cost V 5 bases and J 3 bases; bases outside gene matches: 5. The CDR3 has 14 amino acids. CDR3 loop: CASSLQGGEETQYF. In DNA form, the CDR3 reads TGTGCCAGCAGCCTACAGGGGGGAGAAGAGACCCAGTACTTC.

The chain combines TRBV19 with TRBJ1-5, with D possibly TRBD1 on 5 matching bases. The germline V and J ends were trimmed by 6 bases and 3 bases, with 12 bases remaining between them. The CDR3 runs to 14 residues. CDR1 and CDR2 from the germline V gene are LNHDA and SQIVND (reference sequence). This CDR3 reads CASSLGVYNQPQHF. CDR3 nucleotides: TGTGCCAGTAGCCTGGGGGTGTACAATCAGCCCCAGCATTTT.

This clonotype was found many times. The chain joins TRBV7-8 to TRBJ2-7, with D possibly TRBD2 on 5 matching bases. V was cut by 5 bases and J by 2 bases, with 13 bases left in between. This CDR3 comprises 14 residues. CDR1 SGHVS and CDR2 FQNEAQ come from the germline V gene. Here the CDR3 reads CASSPGEGTYEQYV. CDR3 sequence (DNA): TGTGCCAGCAGCCCAGGCGAGGGTACCTACGAGCAGTACGTC.

This clonotype was counted between two and nine times. The chain links TRBV6-2 or TRBV6-3 to TRBJ2-5; D gene uncertain. Germline assignment: CDR1 MNHEY and CDR2 SVGEGT. V was clipped by 6 bases and J by 0 bases, with 11 bases between them. The CDR3 contains 14 residues. The CDR3 region is CASRDETYQETQYF. CDR3 DNA sequence: TGTGCCAGCAGAGACGAGACGTACCAAGAGACCCAGTACTTC.

The V and J genes are TRBV6-2 or TRBV6-3 and TRBJ1-5; the D gene is possibly TRBD1 (5 bases). The CDR3 has 15 residues. Germline CDR1 MNHEY, CDR2 SVGEGT. V was trimmed by 2 bases and J by 4 bases, leaving 12 bases between them. DNA for the CDR3: TGTGCCAGCAGTTACCCGACGGGGGTAAATCAGCCCCAGCATTTT. It codes for CASSYPTGVNQPQHF.

The V call is TRBV6-2 or TRBV6-3, the J call TRBJ2-3; 11 bases fit TRBD2. The CDR3 runs 17 residues. V was clipped by 2 bases and J by 0 bases; unmatched bases: 4. In germline, CDR1 is MNHEY, CDR2 SVGEGT. The CDR3 here is CASSYPRLAGSTDTQYF. In DNA, the CDR3 is TGTGCCAGCAGTTACCCTAGACTAGCGGGGAGCACAGATACGCAGTATTTT.